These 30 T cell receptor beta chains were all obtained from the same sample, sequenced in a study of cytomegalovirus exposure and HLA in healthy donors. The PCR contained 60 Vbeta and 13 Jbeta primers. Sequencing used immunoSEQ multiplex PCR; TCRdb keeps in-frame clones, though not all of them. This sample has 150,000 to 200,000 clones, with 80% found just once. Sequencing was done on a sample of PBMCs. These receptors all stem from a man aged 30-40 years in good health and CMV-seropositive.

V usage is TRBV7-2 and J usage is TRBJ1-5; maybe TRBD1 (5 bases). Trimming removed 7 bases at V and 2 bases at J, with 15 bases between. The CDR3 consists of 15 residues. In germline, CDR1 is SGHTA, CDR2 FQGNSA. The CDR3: CASNLGLGGNQPQHF. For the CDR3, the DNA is TGTGCCAGCAACCTCGGGCTAGGGGGCAATCAGCCCCAGCATTTT. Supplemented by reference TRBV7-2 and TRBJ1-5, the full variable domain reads GAGVSQSPSNKVTEKGKDVELRCDPISGHTALYWYRQSLGQGLEFLIYFQGNSAPDKSGLPSDRFSAERTGGSVSTLTIQRTQQEDSAVYLCASNLGLGGNQPQHFGDGTRLSIL.

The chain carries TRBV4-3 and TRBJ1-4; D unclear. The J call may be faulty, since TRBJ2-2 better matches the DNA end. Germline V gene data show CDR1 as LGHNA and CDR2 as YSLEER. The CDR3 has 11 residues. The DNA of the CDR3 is TGCGCCAGCAGCTATTCCGGGGAGCTGTTTTTT. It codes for CASSYSGELFF.

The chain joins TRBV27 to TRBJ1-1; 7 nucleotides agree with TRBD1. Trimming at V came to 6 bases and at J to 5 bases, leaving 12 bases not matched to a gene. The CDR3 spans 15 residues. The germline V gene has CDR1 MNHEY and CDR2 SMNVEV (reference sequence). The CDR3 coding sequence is TGTGCCAGCAGACGAAACAGACAGGGCGAAACTGAAGCTTTCTTT. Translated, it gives CASRRNRQGETEAFF.

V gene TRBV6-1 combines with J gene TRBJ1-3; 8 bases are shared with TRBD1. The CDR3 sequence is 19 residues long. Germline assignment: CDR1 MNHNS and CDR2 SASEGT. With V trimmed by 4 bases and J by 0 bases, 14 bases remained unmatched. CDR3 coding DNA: TGTGCCAGCAGTGTCCTGGACAGGGCTCCGTACAACTCTGGAAACACCATATATTTT. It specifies CASSVLDRAPYNSGNTIYF.

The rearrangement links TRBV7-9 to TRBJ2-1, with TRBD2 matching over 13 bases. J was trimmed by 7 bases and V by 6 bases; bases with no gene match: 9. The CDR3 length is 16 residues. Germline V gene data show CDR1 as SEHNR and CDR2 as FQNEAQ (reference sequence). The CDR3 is CASRPFGTSGDNEQFF. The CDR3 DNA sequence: TGTGCCAGCAGACCATTCGGGACTAGCGGGGATAATGAGCAGTTCTTC.

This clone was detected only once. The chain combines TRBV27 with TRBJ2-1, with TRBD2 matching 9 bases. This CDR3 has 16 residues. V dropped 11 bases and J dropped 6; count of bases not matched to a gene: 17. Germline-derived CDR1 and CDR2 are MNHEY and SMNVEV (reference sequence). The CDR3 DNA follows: TGTGCCGCCAGCAATTCGGGTGCTAGCGGGATCAATGAGCAGTTCTTC. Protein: CAASNSGASGINEQFF.

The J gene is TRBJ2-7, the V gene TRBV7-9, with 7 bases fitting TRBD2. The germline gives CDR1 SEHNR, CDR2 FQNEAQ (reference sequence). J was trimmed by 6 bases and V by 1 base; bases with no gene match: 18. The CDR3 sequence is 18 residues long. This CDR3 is CASSLVSRVGGMVREQYF. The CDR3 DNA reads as TGTGCCAGCAGCTTAGTCTCAAGAGTCGGGGGGATGGTTCGCGAGCAGTACTTC.

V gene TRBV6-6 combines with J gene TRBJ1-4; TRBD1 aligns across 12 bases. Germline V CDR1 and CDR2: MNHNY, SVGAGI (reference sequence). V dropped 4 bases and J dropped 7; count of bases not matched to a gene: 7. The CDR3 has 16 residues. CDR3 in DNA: TGTGCCAGCAGTTCGACGGGACAGGGGGCGAGTGAAAAACTGTTTTTT. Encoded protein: CASSSTGQGASEKLFF.

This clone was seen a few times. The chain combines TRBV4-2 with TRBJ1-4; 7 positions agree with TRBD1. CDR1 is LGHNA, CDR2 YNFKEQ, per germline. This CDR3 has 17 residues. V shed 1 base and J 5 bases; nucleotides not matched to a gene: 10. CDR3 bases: TGTGCCAGCAGCCAAGTATCGTCCACAGGGGTCAATGAAAAACTGTTTTTT. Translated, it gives CASSQVSSTGVNEKLFF.

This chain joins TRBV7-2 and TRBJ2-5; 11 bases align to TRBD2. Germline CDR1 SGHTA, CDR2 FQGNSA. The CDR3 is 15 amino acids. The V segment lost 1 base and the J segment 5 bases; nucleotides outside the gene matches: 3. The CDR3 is CASSLEPSGGETQYF. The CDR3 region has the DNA TGTGCCAGCAGCTTAGAGCCTAGCGGGGGGGAGACCCAGTACTTC.

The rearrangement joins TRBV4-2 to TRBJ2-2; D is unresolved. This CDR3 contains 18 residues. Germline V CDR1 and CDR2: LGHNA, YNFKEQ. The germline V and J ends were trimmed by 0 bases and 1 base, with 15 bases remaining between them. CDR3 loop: CASSQDLISSVNTGELFF. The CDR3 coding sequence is TGTGCCAGCAGCCAAGATCTTATAAGCTCTGTGAACACCGGGGAGCTGTTTTTT.

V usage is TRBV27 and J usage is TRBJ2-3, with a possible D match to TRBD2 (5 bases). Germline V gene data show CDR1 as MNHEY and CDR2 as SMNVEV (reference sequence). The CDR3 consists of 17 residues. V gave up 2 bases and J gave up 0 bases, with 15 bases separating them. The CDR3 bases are TGTGCCAGCAGTTTAACGGTGTTTGCGGGTAGCACAGATACGCAGTATTTT. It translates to CASSLTVFAGSTDTQYF.

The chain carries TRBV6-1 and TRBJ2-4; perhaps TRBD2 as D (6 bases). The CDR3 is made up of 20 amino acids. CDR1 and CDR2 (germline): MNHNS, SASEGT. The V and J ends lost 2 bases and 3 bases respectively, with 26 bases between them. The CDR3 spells CASSEFGGEPGRGHKNIQYF. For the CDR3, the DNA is TGTGCCAGCAGTGAATTCGGAGGGGAACCAGGCCGTGGCCACAAAAACATTCAGTACTTC.

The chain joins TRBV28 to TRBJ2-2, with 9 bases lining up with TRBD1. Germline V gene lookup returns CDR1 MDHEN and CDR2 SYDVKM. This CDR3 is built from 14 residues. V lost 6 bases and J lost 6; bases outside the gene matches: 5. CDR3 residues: CASRGQGGPGELFF. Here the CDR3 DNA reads TGTGCCAGCAGGGGACAGGGAGGGCCCGGGGAGCTGTTTTTT.

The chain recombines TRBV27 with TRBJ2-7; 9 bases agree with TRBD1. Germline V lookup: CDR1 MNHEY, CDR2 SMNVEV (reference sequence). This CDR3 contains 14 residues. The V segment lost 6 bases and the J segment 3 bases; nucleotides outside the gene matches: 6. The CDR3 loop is CASRKRTGDYEQYF. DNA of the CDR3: TGTGCCAGCAGGAAGAGGACAGGGGACTACGAGCAGTACTTC.

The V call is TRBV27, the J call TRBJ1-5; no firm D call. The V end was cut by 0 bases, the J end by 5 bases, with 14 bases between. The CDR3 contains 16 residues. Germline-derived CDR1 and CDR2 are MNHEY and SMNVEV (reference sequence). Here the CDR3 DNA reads TGTGCCAGCAGTTTATCCCGAGACATCGGATATCAGCCCCAGCATTTT. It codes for CASSLSRDIGYQPQHF.

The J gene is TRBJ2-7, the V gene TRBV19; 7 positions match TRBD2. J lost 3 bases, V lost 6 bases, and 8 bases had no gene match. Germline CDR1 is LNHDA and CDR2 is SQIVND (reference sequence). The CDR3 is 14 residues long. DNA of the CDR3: TGTGCCAGTAGCGATCGGGGAGGGAGCTACGAGCAGTACTTC. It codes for CASSDRGGSYEQYF.

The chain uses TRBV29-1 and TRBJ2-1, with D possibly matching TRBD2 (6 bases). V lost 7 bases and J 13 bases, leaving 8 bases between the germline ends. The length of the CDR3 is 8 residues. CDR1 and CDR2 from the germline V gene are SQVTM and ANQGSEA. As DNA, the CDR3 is TGCAGCGCGGGACTCCAGTTCTTC. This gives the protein CSAGLQFF.

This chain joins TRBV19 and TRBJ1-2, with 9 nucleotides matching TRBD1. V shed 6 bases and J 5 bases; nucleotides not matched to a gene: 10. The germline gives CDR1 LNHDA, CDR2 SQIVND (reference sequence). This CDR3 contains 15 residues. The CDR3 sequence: CASSPTGTGSYGYTF. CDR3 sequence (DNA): TGTGCCAGTAGCCCGACCGGGACAGGGAGTTATGGCTACACCTTC.

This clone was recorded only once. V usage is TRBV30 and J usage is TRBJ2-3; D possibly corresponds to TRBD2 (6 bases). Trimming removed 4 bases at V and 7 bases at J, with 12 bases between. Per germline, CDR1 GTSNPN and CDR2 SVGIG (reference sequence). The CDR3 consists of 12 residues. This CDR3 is CAWTEGGHTQYF. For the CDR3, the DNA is TGTGCCTGGACTGAAGGAGGGCATACGCAGTATTTT. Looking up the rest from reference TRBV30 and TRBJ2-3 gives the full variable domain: SQTIHQWPATLVQPVGSPLSLECTVEGTSNPNLYWYRQAAGRGLQLLFYSVGIGQISSEVPQNLSASRPQDRQFILSSKKLLLSDSGFYLCAWTEGGHTQYFGPGTRLTVL.

The CDR3 region is CASSSQGADYEQYF. CDR3 coding DNA: TGTGCCAGCAGCTCACAGGGGGCGGACTACGAGCAGTACTTC. The J gene is TRBJ2-7, the V gene TRBV7-2; 9 nucleotides line up with TRBD1. V was clipped by 4 bases and J by 3 bases; unmatched bases: 4. From germline, CDR1 is SGHTA and CDR2 FQGNSA. This CDR3 region has 14 residues.

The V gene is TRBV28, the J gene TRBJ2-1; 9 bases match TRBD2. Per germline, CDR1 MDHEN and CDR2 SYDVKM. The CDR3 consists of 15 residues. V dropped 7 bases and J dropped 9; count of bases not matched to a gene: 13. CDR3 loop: CASTNWGGRGGEQFF. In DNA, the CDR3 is TGTGCCAGCACTAATTGGGGCGGGAGGGGTGGTGAGCAGTTCTTC.

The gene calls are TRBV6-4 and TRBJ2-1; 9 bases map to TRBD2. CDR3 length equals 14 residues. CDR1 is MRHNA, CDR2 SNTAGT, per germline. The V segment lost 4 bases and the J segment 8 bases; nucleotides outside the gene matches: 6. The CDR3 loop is CASSARGGFYEQFF. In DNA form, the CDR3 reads TGTGCCAGCAGTGCGCGGGGGGGGTTCTATGAGCAGTTCTTC.

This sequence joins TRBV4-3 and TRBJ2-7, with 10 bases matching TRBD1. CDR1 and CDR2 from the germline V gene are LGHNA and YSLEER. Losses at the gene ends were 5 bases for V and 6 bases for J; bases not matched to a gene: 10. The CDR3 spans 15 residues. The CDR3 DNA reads TGCGCCAGCAGCTCGCCGGGACAGGGGAGCGGCGAGCAGTACTTC. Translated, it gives CASSSPGQGSGEQYF.

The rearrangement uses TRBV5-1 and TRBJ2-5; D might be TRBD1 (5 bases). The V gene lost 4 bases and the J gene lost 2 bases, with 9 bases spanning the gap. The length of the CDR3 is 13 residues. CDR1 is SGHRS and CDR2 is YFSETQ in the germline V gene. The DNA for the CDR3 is TGCGCCAGCAGCGGGGCAGGGCAAGAGACCCAGTACTTC. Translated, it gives CASSGAGQETQYF.

The CDR3 coding sequence is TGTGCCAGCAGTGTGGTGGGCAGGGGACTAGCGGGGGGCCTTAACACCGGGGAGCTGTTTTTT. It encodes CASSVVGRGLAGGLNTGELFF. The chain uses TRBV2 and TRBJ2-2; 15 nucleotides agree with TRBD2. Per germline, CDR1 SNHLY and CDR2 FYNNEI. The CDR3 has 21 residues. The V segment lost 4 bases and the J segment 2 bases; nucleotides outside the gene matches: 14.

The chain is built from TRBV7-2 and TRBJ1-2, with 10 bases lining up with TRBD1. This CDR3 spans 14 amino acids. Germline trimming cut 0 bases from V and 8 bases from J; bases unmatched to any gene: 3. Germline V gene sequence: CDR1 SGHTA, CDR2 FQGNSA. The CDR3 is CASSLADRGNGYTF. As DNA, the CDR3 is TGTGCCAGCAGCTTAGCGGACAGGGGGAACGGCTACACCTTC.

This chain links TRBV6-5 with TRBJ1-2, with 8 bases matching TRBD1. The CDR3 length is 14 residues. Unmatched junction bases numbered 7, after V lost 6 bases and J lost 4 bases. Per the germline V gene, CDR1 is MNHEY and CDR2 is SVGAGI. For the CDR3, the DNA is TGTGCCAGCAGCGACAGGGGAAGATTCTATGGCTACACCTTC. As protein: CASSDRGRFYGYTF.

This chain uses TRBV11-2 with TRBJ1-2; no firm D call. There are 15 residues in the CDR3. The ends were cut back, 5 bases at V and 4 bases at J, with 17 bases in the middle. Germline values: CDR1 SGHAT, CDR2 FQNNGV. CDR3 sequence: CASSPLRGVPYGYTF. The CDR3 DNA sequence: TGTGCCAGCAGCCCCCTTCGGGGAGTTCCCTATGGCTACACCTTC.

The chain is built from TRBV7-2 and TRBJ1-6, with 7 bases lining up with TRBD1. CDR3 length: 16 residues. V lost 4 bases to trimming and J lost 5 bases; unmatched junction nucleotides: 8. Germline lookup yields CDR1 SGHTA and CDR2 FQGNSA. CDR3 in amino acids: CASSYTGQRDNSPLHF. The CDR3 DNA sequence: TGTGCCAGCAGCTATACGGGACAGCGGGATAATTCACCCCTCCACTTT.